This TCR beta chain was identified during a study of cytomegalovirus exposure and HLA in healthy donors. Primers for the PCR totalled 60 Vbeta and 13 Jbeta. Clones were sequenced by immunoSEQ multiplex PCR, and TCRdb holds only the in-frame ones, with some missing. The data contain some 110,000 clones, 60% to 85% of them singletons. Findings and limits, study-wide: Reports credit the classifier with highly specific, highly sensitive diagnosis of cytomegalovirus status. A later analysis associated some 16,000 TCR beta sequences with HLA alleles at a 0.05 false discovery rate. When analyzed later, a missense DCLRE1C variant was found to be linked to TCR beta V- and J-gene trimming. An Asian-associated ancestry cluster reportedly showed fewer N-insertions than the roughly 600-donor mean in a later analysis.

V lost 4 bases and J lost 6; bases outside the gene matches: 16. Per germline, CDR1 SEHNR and CDR2 FQNEAQ (reference sequence). The CDR3 is made up of 19 amino acids. This clone was found once. Its cognate antigen is unknown. The sequence came from a woman aged 18-29 years in good health and CMV-seropositive. Source material: PBMCs. The chain links TRBV7-9 to TRBJ2-7; 15 bases are a match to TRBD2. The CDR3 sequence: CASSSNTPGLAGGSGEQYF. The CDR3 DNA follows: TGTGCCAGCAGCTCGAACACTCCGGGACTAGCGGGAGGCTCGGGCGAGCAGTACTTC. The full variable domain, completed using reference TRBV7-9 and TRBJ2-7, is DTGVSQNPRHKITKRGQNVTFRCDPISEHNRLYWYRQTLGQGPEFLTYFQNEAQLEKSRLLSDRFSAERPKGSFSTLEIQRTEQGDSAMYLCASSSNTPGLAGGSGEQYFGPGTRLTVT.